This passage covers 21 T cell receptor beta chains from one sample sequenced in a study of T cell clonality in common variable immunodeficiency. Study results and limitations: Reportedly, TCR beta sequences from common variable immunodeficiency showed fewer deletions and N-nucleotide insertions.

Repertoires were generated with immunoSEQ multiplex PCR, while TCRdb's copy carries only in-frame clones and drops some. Sampling found about 26,000 clones, none seen once. Their antigens remain unidentified. The sample comprised peripheral blood mononuclear cells. These receptors were collected from a human donor with common variable immunodeficiency.

This clone showed up many times. Read sequence stops 3 residues before the CDR3 end, and the germline J gene provides the missing end. This chain joins TRBV18 and TRBJ2-2; 9 positions match TRBD1. The ends lost 4 bases at V and 5 bases at J; junction bases unmatched: 5. The length of the CDR3 is 15 residues. The germline gives CDR1 KGHSH, CDR2 LQKENI. CDR3 loop: CASSLQGAKTGELFF. The part of the CDR3 DNA that was read is TGTGCCAGCTCACTACAGGGGGCTAAGACCGGGGAG.

This clone has at least ten counts. The read stops 3 residues short of the end of the CDR3; the missing end is completed from the germline J gene. This chain joins TRBV19 and TRBJ1-5, with D possibly being TRBD1 (6 bases). The germline V and J ends were trimmed by 7 bases and 1 base, with 14 bases remaining between them. Germline V gene lookup returns CDR1 LNHDA and CDR2 SQIVND (reference sequence). The CDR3 has 15 residues. CDR3 sequence: CASTQEGGSNQPQHF. The DNA read from the CDR3 is TGTGCCAGTACCCAGGAAGGGGGAAGCAATCAGCCC. The variable domain in full, completed from reference TRBV19 and TRBJ1-5, reads DGGITQSPKYLFRKEGQNVTLSCEQNLNHDAMYWYRQDPGQGLRLIYYSQIVNDFQKGDIAEGYSVSREKKESFPLTVTSAQKNPTAFYLCASTQEGGSNQPQHFGDGTRLSIL.

This clone was recorded many times. Partial CDR3 DNA: TGCGCCAGCTCTCGCTCCTACAATGAG. It encodes CASSRSYNE. The whole CDR3 reads CASSRSYNEQFF. This chain links TRBV5-1 with TRBJ2-1, with unresolved D. The observed sequence ends 3 residues before the CDR3 terminus, with the missing tail filled in from the germline J gene. The CDR3 is made up of 12 amino acids. Germline CDR1 is SGHRS and CDR2 is YFSETQ. V was trimmed by 7 bases and J by 0 bases, leaving 5 bases between them.

The table lists this clone with many counts. The sequenced fragment ends 3 residues before the CDR3 boundary, so the rest is inferred from the germline J gene. The gene calls are TRBV20-1 and TRBJ2-6, with D perhaps TRBD1 (6 bases). With 8 bases removed from V and 1 base from J, the gap between germline ends came to 9 bases. In germline, CDR1 is DFQATT, CDR2 SNEGSKA (reference sequence). The CDR3 is made up of 13 amino acids. CDR3 amino acids: CSPGQSGANVLTF. The sequenced part of the CDR3 DNA is TGCAGTCCCGGACAGTCTGGGGCCAACGTC.

This clone came up many times. Read coverage stops 3 residues before the CDR3 terminus; the germline J gene supplies the remainder. The gene calls are TRBV19 and TRBJ1-1; D is uncertain. There are 13 residues in the CDR3. Trimming shortened V by 7 bases and J by 5 bases, and 14 bases separated the two germline ends. The germline gives CDR1 LNHDA, CDR2 SQIVND (reference sequence). The CDR3 here is CASTRAVRTEAFF. The CDR3 DNA, read in part, is TGTGCCAGTACCAGAGCGGTTAGGACTGAA.

As concerns this clone: Read sequence stops 3 residues before the CDR3 end, and the germline J gene provides the missing end. The J gene is TRBJ2-7, the V gene TRBV20-1; D not certain. Trimming removed 3 bases at V and 6 bases at J, with 12 bases between. This CDR3 has 12 residues. Germline CDR1 reads DFQATT; CDR2 reads SNEGSKA (reference sequence). CDR3 amino acids: CSASDLAIEQYF. The part of the CDR3 DNA that was read is TGCAGTGCTAGTGACTTGGCTATCGAG.

This clone was picked up a small number of times. The read comes to an end 3 residues before the CDR3 does, leaving the germline J gene to fill in the end. The gene calls are TRBV20-1 and TRBJ1-2, with D maybe TRBD1 (6 bases). V lost 5 bases, J lost 5 bases, and 24 bases lay in between. Germline-derived CDR1 and CDR2 are DFQATT and SNEGSKA (reference sequence). The CDR3 loop spans 16 amino acids. The sequenced part of the CDR3 DNA is TGCAGTGCTTCCCCCAGGGGTCTCCTGGTGGGGTATGGC. Translation: CSASPRGLLVGYG. From start to end, the CDR3 is CSASPRGLLVGYGYTF.

This clone came up a few times. The read terminates 3 residues before the CDR3 end, so the remaining end is supplied by the germline J gene. The chain uses TRBV11-3 and TRBJ2-7; tentatively, D is TRBD1 (6 bases). This CDR3 contains 15 residues. The V and J ends lost 0 bases and 1 base respectively, with 10 bases between them. From germline, CDR1 is SGHNT and CDR2 YENEEA. The CDR3 bases that were read are TGTGCCAGCAGCTTAGAAGGGGGTGAATCCTACGAG. As protein: CASSLEGGESYE. The CDR3 in its entirety is CASSLEGGESYEQYF.

This clone was seen at least ten times. Read coverage stops 3 residues before the CDR3 terminus; the germline J gene supplies the remainder. V usage is TRBV5-1 and J usage is TRBJ1-3, with 12 bases aligning to TRBD1. J gave up 1 base and V 1 base, and 12 bases lay outside the gene matches. The CDR3 covers 20 residues. CDR1 and CDR2 from the germline V gene are SGHRS and YFSETQ. CDR3 bases read: TGCGCCAGCAGCTTGACGATCGGGACAGGGGGCGAACCGTCTGGAAACACC. This translates into CASSLTIGTGGEPSGNT. The whole CDR3 sequence reads CASSLTIGTGGEPSGNTIYF.

There are many counts of this clone. The read ends 3 residues shy of where the CDR3 ends; the end is completed using the germline J gene. The same CDR3 is also encoded by other DNA sequences in this sample. V and J are TRBV7-2 and TRBJ2-7; unclear D gene. Germline V gene data show CDR1 as SGHTA and CDR2 as FQGNSA. There are 12 residues in the CDR3. V was shortened by 3 bases and J by 1 base, with 4 bases between the two germline ends. The chain's CDR3 is CASSFSSYEQYF. The covered CDR3 bases are TGTGCCAGCAGCTTTTCTTCCTACGAG.

This clone was seen at least ten times. The CDR3 is cut off 3 residues early in the read; its end comes from the germline J gene. V usage is TRBV5-6 and J usage is TRBJ1-5, with a weak D call TRBD1 (6 bases). CDR1 is SGHDT, CDR2 YYEEEE, per germline. This CDR3 is 14 amino acids long. With 0 bases removed from V and 2 bases from J, the gap between germline ends came to 6 bases. The CDR3: CASSLGGRNQPQHF. Partial CDR3 DNA: TGTGCCAGCAGCTTGGGGGGGCGCAATCAGCCC.

This clone was counted ten times or more. The missing CDR3 end, 3 residues past where the read stops, is filled in from the germline J gene. The V call is TRBV28, the J call TRBJ2-1, with a possible D match to TRBD1 (6 bases). The CDR3 consists of 14 residues. V dropped 7 bases and J dropped 5 bases, with 15 bases sitting between them. CDR1 MDHEN and CDR2 SYDVKM come from the germline V gene. CDR3 bases read: TGTGCCAGCACCAGGGGTACATGGAACAATGAG. Its translation is CASTRGTWNNE. The complete CDR3 protein is CASTRGTWNNEQFF.

In this sample, this clone turned up a few times. The CDR3 extends 3 residues past the end of the read, so its final part is completed from the germline J gene. This chain joins TRBV19 and TRBJ1-2, with 9 nucleotides matching TRBD1. CDR1 and CDR2 from the germline V gene are LNHDA and SQIVND (reference sequence). J gave up 7 bases and V 7 bases, and 7 bases lay outside the gene matches. The CDR3 length is 13 residues. CDR3: CASTLPGQGGYTF. The CDR3 bases that were read are TGTGCCAGTACCCTACCGGGACAGGGTGGC.

The sample holds many counts of this clone. The missing CDR3 end, 3 residues past where the read stops, is filled in from the germline J gene. J is TRBJ2-5 and V is TRBV7-8; D not certain. Germline CDR1 reads SGHVS; CDR2 reads FQNEAQ. This CDR3 contains 13 residues. Trimming removed 7 bases at V and 6 bases at J, with 15 bases between. The CDR3 sequence: CASTVFSDQTQYF. CDR3 bases read: TGTGCCAGCACAGTGTTTTCTGATCAGACC.

As concerns this clone: Sequencing ends 3 residues short of the CDR3 end; the germline J gene provides the rest. The rearrangement links TRBV2 to TRBJ2-6, with TRBD1 as a possible D gene (6 bases). Germline-derived CDR1 and CDR2 are SNHLY and FYNNEI. The V gene lost 6 bases and the J gene lost 1 base, with 10 bases spanning the gap. This CDR3 region has 15 residues. CDR3 loop: CASRRQESGANVLTF. The CDR3 bases that were read are TGTGCCAGCAGGAGACAGGAATCTGGGGCCAACGTC. Combining the CDR3 with reference TRBV2 and TRBJ2-6 gives the whole variable domain EPEVTQTPSHQVTQMGQEVILRCVPISNHLYFYWYRQILGQKVEFLVSFYNNEISEKSEIFDDQFSVERPDGSNFTLKIRSTKLEDSAMYFCASRRQESGANVLTFGAGSRLTVL.

There are many counts of this clone. The read finishes 3 residues shy of the CDR3 end, and the germline J gene is used to complete it. The chain uses TRBV23-1 and TRBJ1-1; D not certain. TRBV23-1 is an ORF, with its function uncertain. V was trimmed by 0 bases and J by 2 bases, leaving 13 bases between them. The CDR3 totals 16 residues. The CDR3 protein is CASSQSRNRSNTEAFF. The CDR3 bases that were read are TGCGCCAGCAGTCAATCGCGAAACAGATCAAACACTGAA.

As to this clone: The read ends 3 residues before the CDR3 terminus; that terminus is restored from the germline J gene. J is TRBJ1-1 and V is TRBV7-9, with 7 bases that match TRBD1. Per the germline V gene, CDR1 is SEHNR and CDR2 is FQNEAQ (reference sequence). The CDR3 contains 14 residues. Trimming removed 6 bases from V and 1 base from J; junction bases left unmatched: 5. CDR3 DNA, as far as it was read: TGTGCCAGCAGGGATAACAGGGGGAACACTGAA. Translating gives CASRDNRGNTE. The full CDR3 is CASRDNRGNTEAFF.

This clone was found many times. Read sequence stops 3 residues before the CDR3 end, and the germline J gene provides the missing end. The V gene is TRBV10-3, the J gene TRBJ2-3; 8 bases map to TRBD2. CDR1 ENHRY and CDR2 SYGVKD come from the germline V gene. The CDR3 is 15 amino acids. Losses at the gene ends were 3 bases for V and 3 bases for J; bases not matched to a gene: 5. The CDR3 reads CAISDIAGRTDTQYF. The DNA read from the CDR3 is TGTGCCATCAGTGATATAGCGGGAAGAACAGATACG.

On this clone: A junction boundary mismatches the germline segment, possibly from a read error. Read sequence stops 3 residues before the CDR3 end, and the germline J gene provides the missing end. The rearrangement joins TRBV18 to TRBJ2-7, with TRBD1 matching 7 bases. CDR1 KGHSH and CDR2 LQKENI come from the germline V gene. The CDR3 consists of 13 residues. Partial CDR3 DNA: TGTGCCATCTCACCGAAGGGGGCATACGAG. It encodes CAISPKGAYE. In full, the CDR3 is CAISPKGAYEQYF.

This clone was counted a few times. The sequence runs out 3 residues before the end of the CDR3; the remainder is reconstructed from the germline J gene. The rearrangement uses TRBV30 and TRBJ1-5, with D tentatively TRBD1 (6 bases). The CDR3 covers 13 residues. Germline CDR1 is GTSNPN and CDR2 is SVGIG (reference sequence). The germline V and J ends were trimmed by 1 base and 5 bases, with 9 bases remaining between them. CDR3 sequence reads: CAWSGGRYQPQHF. Incomplete CDR3 DNA: TGTGCCTGGAGTGGGGGGCGTTATCAGCCC.

A remark on this clone: A junction boundary mismatches the germline segment, possibly from a read error. The sequenced fragment ends 3 residues before the CDR3 boundary, so the rest is inferred from the germline J gene. The chain joins TRBV2 to TRBJ1-2, with 9 bases lining up with TRBD1. The CDR3 has 13 residues. CDR1 SNHLY and CDR2 FYNNEI come from the germline V gene. The sequenced CDR3 bases are TGTGCCTGCAGGGACAGGGCATTCTATGGC. Its translation is CACRDRAFYG. The whole CDR3 protein is CACRDRAFYGYTF. The full variable domain, rest sourced from reference TRBV2 and TRBJ1-2, is EPEVTQTPSHQVTQMGQEVILRCVPISNHLYFYWYRQILGQKVEFLVSFYNNEISEKSEIFDDQFSVERPDGSNFTLKIRSTKLEDSAMYFCACRDRAFYGYTFGSGTRLTVV.